These T cell receptor beta chains were read from a single sample in a study of blood T cells in healthy people across ages. TCRdb reprocessed the 5' RACE reads via MiXCR and lists one record per CDR3 protein. The sample has some 890,000 distinct CDR3 sequences; 25% to 35% are singletons. These records were also assigned to another study, of T cells of mothers and their children.

Source material: blood. The source is a woman between 35 and 50 years old in good health. Each CDR3 is given with its conserved first and last residue. Each record gives: J gene, V gene, clone size, D gene, CDR3 DNA, CDR3 protein. D genes are given only for firm matches. The listing skips clone size in some rows; elsewhere it reads once, few, many or a size class.

TRBJ2-7	TRBV11-2	NA	TRBD1	TGTGCCAGCAGCTTCAACAGGGGCTACGAGCAGTACTTC	CASSFNRGYEQYF
TRBJ2-6	TRBV4-2	NA	NA	TGTGCCAGCAGCCCCGTGGGACTCACTGGGGCCAACGTCCTGACTTTC	CASSPVGLTGANVLTF
TRBJ1-6	TRBV12-3/TRBV12-4	few	NA	TGTGCCAGCAGTTTAAACCGGGGTGAGAGGTCCCTCCACTTT	CASSLNRGERSLHF
TRBJ2-7	TRBV7-9	NA	TRBD1	TGTGCCAGCAGTCTTAGATCCACACAGGGGGCCTACGAGCAGTACTTC	CASSLRSTQGAYEQYF
TRBJ2-5	TRBV5-1	NA	NA	TGCGCCAGCAGCTCCACCCCGGGCCACGGAGAGACCCAGTACTTC	CASSSTPGHGETQYF
TRBJ2-7	TRBV12-3/TRBV12-4	NA	TRBD1	TGTGCCAGCAGTTTCTGGCAGGGGGCCCACGAGCAGTACTTC	CASSFWQGAHEQYF
TRBJ2-7	TRBV28	few	TRBD1	TGTGCCAGCATACGGGACAGAAGATACGAGCAGTACTTC	CASIRDRRYEQYF
TRBJ1-1	TRBV3-1	NA	TRBD1	TGTGCCAGCAGCCAAGTAGGGACAGGTGAGGCTTTCTTT	CASSQVGTGEAFF
TRBJ2-5	TRBV10-3	many	NA	TGTGCCATCAGTGAGGGGTTTCAAGAGACCCAGTACTTC	CAISEGFQETQYF
TRBJ1-5	TRBV7-2	NA	NA	TGTGCCAGCAGCCCGGGATTCAGCGACAATCAGCCCCAGCATTTT	CASSPGFSDNQPQHF
TRBJ2-1	TRBV6-6	NA	TRBD2	TGTGCCAGCAGTTACGTCGGGGGGGCGGTCAATGAGCAGTTCTTC	CASSYVGGAVNEQFF
TRBJ2-1	TRBV7-6	NA	NA	TGTGCCAGCAGTAGAGCGACAGGCCCCTACAATGAGCAGTTCTTC	CASSRATGPYNEQFF
TRBJ2-5	TRBV7-2	NA	NA	TGTGCCAGCAGCCCGCGGGCCTACGGGCAGTACTTC	CASSPRAYGQYF